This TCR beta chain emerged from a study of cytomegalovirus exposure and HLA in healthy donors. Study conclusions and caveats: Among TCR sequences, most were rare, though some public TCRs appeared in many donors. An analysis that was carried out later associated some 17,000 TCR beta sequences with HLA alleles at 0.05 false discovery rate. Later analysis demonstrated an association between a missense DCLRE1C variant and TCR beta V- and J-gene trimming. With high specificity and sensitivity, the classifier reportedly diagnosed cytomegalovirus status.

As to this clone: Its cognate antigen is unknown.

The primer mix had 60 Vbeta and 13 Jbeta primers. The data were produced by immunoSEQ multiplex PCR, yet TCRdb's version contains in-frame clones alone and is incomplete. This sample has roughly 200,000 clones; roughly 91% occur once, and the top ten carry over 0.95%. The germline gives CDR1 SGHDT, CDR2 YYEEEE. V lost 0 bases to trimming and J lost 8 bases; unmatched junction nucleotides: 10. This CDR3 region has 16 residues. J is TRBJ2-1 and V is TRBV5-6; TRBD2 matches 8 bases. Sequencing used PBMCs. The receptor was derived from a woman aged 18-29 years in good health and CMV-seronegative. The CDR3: CASSLDRAGGPHEQFF. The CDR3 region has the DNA TGTGCCAGCAGCTTGGATAGGGCGGGGGGACCCCATGAGCAGTTCTTC.